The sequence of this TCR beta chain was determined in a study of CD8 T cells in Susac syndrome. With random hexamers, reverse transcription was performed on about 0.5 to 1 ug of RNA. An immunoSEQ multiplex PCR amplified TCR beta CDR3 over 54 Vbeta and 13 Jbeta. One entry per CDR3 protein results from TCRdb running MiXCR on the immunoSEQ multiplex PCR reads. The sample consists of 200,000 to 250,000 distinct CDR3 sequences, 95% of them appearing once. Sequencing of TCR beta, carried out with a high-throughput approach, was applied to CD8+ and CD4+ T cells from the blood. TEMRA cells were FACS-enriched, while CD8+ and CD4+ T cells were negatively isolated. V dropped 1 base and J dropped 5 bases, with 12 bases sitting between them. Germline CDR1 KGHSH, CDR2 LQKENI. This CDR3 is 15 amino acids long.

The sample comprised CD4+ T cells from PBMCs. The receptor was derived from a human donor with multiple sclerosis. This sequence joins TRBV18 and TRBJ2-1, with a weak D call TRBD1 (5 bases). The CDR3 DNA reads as TGTGCCAGCTCACCACGAAAGGAGACAGACAATGAGCAGTTCTTC. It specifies CASSPRKETDNEQFF.